This TCR beta chain was captured by sequencing in a study of blood T cell repertoires in COVID-19. Germline V gene data show CDR1 as SEHNR and CDR2 as FQNEAQ (reference sequence). Trimming took off 1 base at V and 5 bases at J, with 17 bases between the two ends. The CDR3 runs 16 residues. TCRdb's table, derived via immunoSEQ multiplex PCR, lists solely in-frame clones and lacks some. The sample holds a few hundred thousand clones, roughly 90% seen once. V and J are TRBV7-9 and TRBJ2-5; a weak D match, TRBD1 (6 bases). This TCR was sampled from a man younger than 30 who had recovered from COVID-19. The sample comprised peripheral blood. The CDR3 loop reads CASSLVAVGAGETQYF. DNA for the CDR3: TGTGCCAGCAGCTTAGTCGCGGTGGGGGCAGGCGAGACCCAGTACTTC.